These 21 T cell receptor beta chains share one sample of origin, sequenced in a study of metastatic and nonmetastatic thyroid tumors. Among the patients, none had received any treatment before thyroid surgery. TCRdb re-analyzed the PCR reads through MiXCR. The repertoire holds over 55,000 clones, with roughly 30% as singletons. Sequencing was done on a sample of blood. The receptor source for this set is a female donor with papillary thyroid cancer or a benign thyroid nodule (not recorded which). Some clones in this sample may be carry-over from other donors' samples.

This clone was found a few times. The chain employs TRBV28 and TRBJ2-1; 9 bases map to TRBD2. The ends lost 3 bases at V and 7 bases at J; junction bases unmatched: 7. This CDR3 has 15 residues. CDR1 is MDHEN, CDR2 SYDVKM, per germline. CDR3 DNA: TGTGCCAGCAGTTTGGAATCTAGCGGGATTAATGAGCAGTTCTTC. This encodes CASSLESSGINEQFF. The entire variable domain, with the rest obtained from reference TRBV28 and TRBJ2-1, is as follows: DVKVTQSSRYLVKRTGEKVFLECVQDMDHENMFWYRQDPGLGLRLIYFSYDVKMKEKGDIPEGYSVSREKKERFSLILESASTNQTSMYLCASSLESSGINEQFFGPGTRLTVL.

The chain joins TRBV6-1 to TRBJ1-2; no reliable D call. The germline gives CDR1 MNHNS, CDR2 SASEGT. The V gene lost 6 bases and the J gene lost 2 bases, with 16 bases spanning the gap. The CDR3 runs 15 residues. In DNA form, the CDR3 reads TGTGCCAGCAGCAAACTCCCGACGGACAACTATGGCTACACCTTC. It translates to CASSKLPTDNYGYTF.

V gene TRBV20-1 combines with J gene TRBJ2-3; D remains unclear. This CDR3 contains 16 residues. With 6 bases removed from V and 6 bases from J, the gap between germline ends came to 25 bases. Germline V gene data show CDR1 as DFQATT and CDR2 as SNEGSKA (reference sequence). The CDR3 spells CSATAGPFSKEDTQYF. As DNA, the CDR3 is TGCAGTGCCACAGCTGGTCCCTTCTCCAAGGAGGATACGCAGTATTTT.

The chain joins TRBV30 to TRBJ2-7; D perhaps matches TRBD1 (5 bases). In germline, CDR1 is GTSNPN, CDR2 SVGIG (reference sequence). Trimming took 5 bases from V and 0 from J, leaving 14 bases between them. There are 14 residues in the CDR3. The CDR3 spells CAWDQGFDSYEQYF. CDR3 in DNA: TGTGCCTGGGACCAGGGCTTTGACTCCTACGAGCAGTACTTC.

V is TRBV28 and J is TRBJ2-2; 8 nucleotides align to TRBD2. J was trimmed by 6 bases and V by 1 base; bases with no gene match: 4. The CDR3 extends over 15 amino acids. Germline CDR1 MDHEN, CDR2 SYDVKM. The CDR3 DNA reads as TGTGCCAGCAGTTTATTCCGGGAGGGGGCCGGGGAGCTGTTTTTT. This sequence encodes CASSLFREGAGELFF.

The rearrangement joins TRBV30 to TRBJ1-3; D is ambiguous. Germline V CDR1 and CDR2: GTSNPN, SVGIG (reference sequence). CDR3 length: 15 residues. V lost 0 bases, J lost 3 bases, and 12 bases lay in between. CDR3 in DNA: TGTGCCTGGAGTGTACCTCCTGATCTTGGAAACACCATATATTTT. Protein sequence: CAWSVPPDLGNTIYF. Looking up the rest from reference TRBV30 and TRBJ1-3 gives the full variable domain: SQTIHQWPATLVQPVGSPLSLECTVEGTSNPNLYWYRQAAGRGLQLLFYSVGIGQISSEVPQNLSASRPQDRQFILSSKKLLLSDSGFYLCAWSVPPDLGNTIYFGEGSWLTVV.

This clone showed up just a few times. This chain uses TRBV7-2 with TRBJ2-7, with 7 bases identical to TRBD2. Trimming took 1 base from V and 5 from J; bases not matched to a gene: 5. The CDR3 length is 14 residues. CDR1 and CDR2 from the germline V gene are SGHTA and FQGNSA. CDR3 region: CASSLGGGGDEQYF. The CDR3 DNA reads as TGTGCCAGCAGCTTAGGAGGTGGGGGGGACGAGCAGTACTTC.

The chain recombines TRBV10-3 with TRBJ2-7, with TRBD2 matching over 7 bases. CDR1 is ENHRY, CDR2 SYGVKD, per germline. V was pared by 6 bases and J by 4 bases, with 9 bases of the junction left unmatched. This CDR3 is 14 amino acids long. CDR3 coding DNA: TGTGCCATCAGCATCAGACTAGCTGGTTACGAGCAGTACTTC. Protein product: CAISIRLAGYEQYF.

Worth noting for this clone: This same CDR3 is encoded by further DNA sequences in the sample. The chain's CDR3 is CASSLGGNGYTF. CDR3 sequence (DNA): TGTGCCAGCAGTTTAGGAGGGAACGGCTACACCTTC. This rearrangement joins TRBV27 to TRBJ1-2; D gene uncertain. V gave up 2 bases and J gave up 8 bases, with 9 bases separating them. Germline V gene data show CDR1 as MNHEY and CDR2 as SMNVEV (reference sequence). This CDR3 region has 12 residues.

This clone was found many times. The genes are TRBV18 and TRBJ2-7; maybe TRBD2 (5 bases). From germline, CDR1 is KGHSH and CDR2 LQKENI. CDR3 size: 13 residues. V lost 3 bases and J 4 bases, leaving 10 bases between the germline ends. CDR3 residues: CASSPPSLYEQYF. The CDR3 nucleotides read TGTGCCAGCTCACCCCCTAGCCTTTACGAGCAGTACTTC.

The rearrangement joins TRBV6-1 to TRBJ2-3, with D perhaps matching TRBD1 (6 bases). Germline-derived CDR1 and CDR2 are MNHNS and SASEGT. There are 14 residues in the CDR3. Trimming took off 7 bases at V and 0 bases at J, with 11 bases between the two ends. CDR3 DNA sequence: TGTGCCAGCACCAGGGGATCTAGCACAGATACGCAGTATTTT. Translating it yields CASTRGSSTDTQYF.

In its sample, this clone was seen many times. The rearrangement uses TRBV18 and TRBJ2-1, with TRBD1 matching over 12 bases. Germline-derived CDR1 and CDR2 are KGHSH and LQKENI. The CDR3 is 15 amino acids. With 3 bases clipped from V and 7 bases from J, the junction kept 4 bases outside the gene matches. DNA of the CDR3: TGTGCCAGCTCACCGGGACAGGGGGCAATGAATGAGCAGTTCTTC. It encodes CASSPGQGAMNEQFF. The whole variable domain, filled in from reference TRBV18 and TRBJ2-1, reads NAGVMQNPRHLVRRRGQEARLRCSPMKGHSHVYWYRQLPEEGLKFMVYLQKENIIDESGMPKERFSAEFPKEGPSILRIQQVVRGDSAAYFCASSPGQGAMNEQFFGPGTRLTVL.

In its sample, this clone was seen a few times. The chain couples TRBV30 to TRBJ1-2; D perhaps matches TRBD1 (6 bases). In germline, CDR1 is GTSNPN, CDR2 SVGIG (reference sequence). CDR3 length: 12 amino acids. V was pared by 8 bases and J by 4 bases, with 14 bases between. The CDR3 nucleotides are TGTGCCGGGGGGCGCCCCTCCTATGGCTACACCTTC. Protein product: CAGGRPSYGYTF. The full variable domain, with the rest looked up from reference TRBV30 and TRBJ1-2, is SQTIHQWPATLVQPVGSPLSLECTVEGTSNPNLYWYRQAAGRGLQLLFYSVGIGQISSEVPQNLSASRPQDRQFILSSKKLLLSDSGFYLCAGGRPSYGYTFGSGTRLTVV.

The chain links TRBV5-1 to TRBJ2-2, with 9 positions matching TRBD1. The V segment lost 4 bases and the J segment 6 bases; nucleotides outside the gene matches: 7. CDR1 and CDR2 (germline): SGHRS, YFSETQ. The CDR3 length is 15 residues. This CDR3 is CASSPGQGYAGELFF. Here the CDR3 DNA reads TGCGCCAGCAGCCCCGGACAGGGGTACGCCGGGGAGCTGTTTTTT.

V gene TRBV9 combines with J gene TRBJ2-7, with 10 nucleotides matching TRBD1. The V segment lost 3 bases and the J segment 7 bases; nucleotides outside the gene matches: 10. Germline V gene sequence: CDR1 SGDLS, CDR2 YYNGEE. The CDR3 extends over 15 amino acids. The CDR3 bases are TGTGCCAGCAGCGCCGGGGACAGGGGATCTGGAGAGCAGTACTTC. Its protein is CASSAGDRGSGEQYF.

This clone was seen a few times. The V call is TRBV11-2, the J call TRBJ1-1, with D perhaps TRBD1 (6 bases). The CDR3 sequence is 17 residues long. Looked up from germline, CDR1 is SGHAT and CDR2 is FQNNGV. V lost 7 bases and J lost 6, with 27 bases in between. The CDR3 sequence is CASILLGGGTGRPEAFF. The CDR3 nucleotides read TGTGCCAGCATTCTCCTAGGAGGGGGAACAGGGAGGCCTGAAGCTTTCTTT.

This clone was observed a few times. The CDR3 reads CASSYDRLSSGNTIYF. The DNA of the CDR3 is TGTGCCAGCAGTTACGACCGCCTTAGCTCTGGAAACACCATATATTTT. The rearrangement joins TRBV6-5 to TRBJ1-3; D is ambiguous. This CDR3 contains 16 residues. V was clipped by 2 bases and J by 0 bases, with 11 bases between them. Germline V gives CDR1 MNHEY, CDR2 SVGAGI.

By share, this clone counts as medium-sized. V is TRBV19 and J is TRBJ2-2; 11 bases line up with TRBD1. With 9 bases clipped from V and 7 bases from J, the junction kept 7 bases outside the gene matches. CDR1 LNHDA and CDR2 SQIVND come from the germline V gene (reference sequence). The CDR3 sequence is 14 residues long. The CDR3 DNA follows: TGTGCCAGCCAGGACAGGGGGCGAGGCGGGGAGCTGTTTTTT. This sequence encodes CASQDRGRGGELFF.

This clone is medium-sized by share. V usage is TRBV6-1 and J usage is TRBJ1-2; no clear D. Germline loops: CDR1 MNHNS, CDR2 SASEGT. Trimming took 5 bases from V and 8 from J, leaving 15 bases between them. The CDR3 contains 13 residues. The CDR3 region has the DNA TGTGCCAGCAGTTCAGGACCTATGGAAGGCTACACCTTC. It encodes CASSSGPMEGYTF.

This clone was detected ten times or more. The rearrangement joins TRBV7-6 to TRBJ1-2; TRBD1 matches 9 bases. This CDR3 spans 15 amino acids. The V gene end was trimmed by 3 bases and the J gene end by 7 bases; junction bases not matched to a gene: 9. Germline CDR1 SGHVS, CDR2 FNYEAQ. CDR3 residues: CASSLQQGAFAGYTF. The CDR3 nucleotides are TGTGCCAGCAGCTTGCAACAGGGGGCCTTTGCTGGCTACACCTTC.

The rearrangement joins TRBV12-3 or TRBV12-4 to TRBJ1-1, with TRBD1 matching over 8 bases. The CDR3 runs 14 residues. V shed 2 bases and J 11 bases; nucleotides not matched to a gene: 10. The CDR3 nucleotides are TGTGCCAGCAGTTTAACCCCGAAACAGGGGGGGGCTTTCTTT. Amino acids: CASSLTPKQGGAFF.